This entry is about one T cell receptor (beta chain). What it recognizes is unknown. At the DNA level, this CDR3 is encoded by other sequences in the same sample as well. The assay was carried out at the deep level. Libraries were prepared by immunoSEQ multiplex PCR; TCRdb keeps only in-frame clonotypes and omits some of them. The sample contains about 980,000 clones, approximately 80% of which appear only once. The sample is drawn from a study of shared clonotypes between healthy human individuals. Study outcomes and limitations: Genetic and exposure-history diversity was limited by the few donors. Of the naive CD4 clonotypes, around 5.2% were shared across a handful of donors.

This CDR3 contains 11 residues. V was clipped by 1 base and J by 5 bases, with 3 bases between them. The germline CDR1 and CDR2 sequences are SGHDT and YYEEEE. Sequenced: memory CD4+ T cells sorted from blood. As for subset: CD45RA-negative fraction. V and J are TRBV5-6 and TRBJ2-5; D uncertain. The sequence derives from a man in his late teens or twenties in good health. The DNA of the CDR3 is TGTGCCAGCAGCTTGCGGGAGACCCAGTACTTC. Residues: CASSLRETQYF.